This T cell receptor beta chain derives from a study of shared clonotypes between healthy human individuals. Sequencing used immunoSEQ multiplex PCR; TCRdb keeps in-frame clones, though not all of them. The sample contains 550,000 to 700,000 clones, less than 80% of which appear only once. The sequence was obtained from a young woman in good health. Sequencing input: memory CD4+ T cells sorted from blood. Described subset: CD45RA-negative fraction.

The CDR3 sequence is CASSPGRQSYNEQFF. The CDR3 DNA reads TGTGCCAGCAGCCCGGGACGGCAAAGCTACAATGAGCAGTTCTTC. The chain joins TRBV28 to TRBJ2-1; D tentatively reads TRBD1 or TRBD2 (5 bases each). The V gene lost 6 bases and the J gene lost 3 bases, with 15 bases spanning the gap. The CDR3 consists of 15 residues. Germline values: CDR1 MDHEN, CDR2 SYDVKM.